This T cell receptor (beta chain) was recovered during a study of blood T cell repertoires in COVID-19. Study overall: Material from acute and convalescent COVID-19 was sourced from the United States, Italy and Spain. Sample material is recorded as cDNA or gDNA derived from T cells, B-cell-depleted T cells, or PBMCs.

Under the authors' procedure: How many nucleated cells were present was estimated from reference gene primer amplification. Using immunoSEQ multiplex PCR, the repertoire was profiled, and TCRdb retains in-frame clones only, with some absent. V and J calls and clone size are given by that table; D and trimming were obtained from the DNA. The table lists about 74,000 clones, 84% of them singletons, with approximately 35% in the top ten. Germline values: CDR1 SGHRS, CDR2 YFSETQ. With 4 bases clipped from V and 5 bases from J, the junction kept 12 bases outside the gene matches. The CDR3 sequence is 17 residues long. This clone was recorded a few times.

The sample comprised peripheral blood. The genes are TRBV5-1 and TRBJ1-2; 12 bases map to TRBD1. The sequence came from a man aged 65 to 79 with acute or convalescent COVID-19. CDR3 DNA: TGCGCCAGCAGCCCTGGGACAGGGGGCGTATTAGGGTATGGCTACACCTTC. Its translation is CASSPGTGGVLGYGYTF.